Below, 21 T cell receptor beta chains from the same sample are listed, as sequenced in a study of blood T cells in healthy people across ages. The use of a sample-barcoded 5' primer and a J-beta primer mix characterized a second PCR of about 6 to 12 cycles. TCRdb reprocessed the 5' RACE reads via MiXCR and lists one record per CDR3 protein. This sample has around 850,000 distinct CDR3 sequences; around 36% occur once, and the top ten carry 10% to 15%. Sequencing used blood. Receptor source: a man in his late teens or twenties in good health.

Only a few counts were recorded for this clonotype. The chain has TRBV9 and TRBJ1-1; 7 nucleotides align to TRBD1. Per the germline V gene, CDR1 is SGDLS and CDR2 is YYNGEE. The CDR3 totals 14 residues. V was pared by 5 bases and J by 2 bases, with 6 bases of the junction left unmatched. The CDR3 is CASSATGINTEAFF. The CDR3 DNA reads TGTGCCAGCAGTGCGACAGGGATAAACACTGAAGCTTTCTTT. Full variable domain (rest looked up from reference TRBV9 and TRBJ1-1): DSGVTQTPKHLITATGQRVTLRCSPRSGDLSVYWYQQSLDQGLQFLIQYYNGEERAKGNILERFSAQQFPDLHSELNLSSLELGDSALYFCASSATGINTEAFFGQGTRLTVV.

This sequence joins TRBV7-6 and TRBJ2-1; 7 bases agree with TRBD1. Trimming cost V 5 bases and J 0 bases; bases outside gene matches: 13. Germline CDR1 is SGHVS and CDR2 is FNYEAQ. The CDR3 covers 18 residues. The CDR3 loop reads CASSLGVGRGSSYNEQFF. CDR3 DNA: TGTGCCAGCAGCCTAGGGGTTGGCAGGGGGAGCTCCTACAATGAGCAGTTCTTC.

This clonotype turned up a few times. V gene TRBV7-2 combines with J gene TRBJ1-2, with 9 bases fitting TRBD1. The CDR3 runs to 16 residues. Germline CDR1 and CDR2: SGHTA and FQGNSA. With V trimmed by 1 base and J by 3 bases, 6 bases remained unmatched. This chain's CDR3 is CASSLDRGRIYYGYTF. DNA for the CDR3: TGTGCCAGCAGCTTAGACAGGGGGCGTATCTACTATGGCTACACCTTC. The whole variable domain, filled in from reference TRBV7-2 and TRBJ1-2, reads GAGVSQSPSNKVTEKGKDVELRCDPISGHTALYWYRQSLGQGLEFLIYFQGNSAPDKSGLPSDRFSAERTGGSVSTLTIQRTQQEDSAVYLCASSLDRGRIYYGYTFGSGTRLTVV.

This clonotype was picked up a small number of times. This chain connects TRBV5-1 to TRBJ1-2; D gene uncertain. Germline-derived CDR1 and CDR2 are SGHRS and YFSETQ. Trimming took off 0 bases at V and 3 bases at J, with 9 bases between the two ends. The CDR3 is made up of 14 amino acids. As DNA, the CDR3 is TGCGCCAGCAGCTTGGGCACGTCTGACTATGGCTACACCTTC. Translation gives CASSLGTSDYGYTF.

This chain joins TRBV12-3 or TRBV12-4 and TRBJ2-1; 10 nucleotides line up with TRBD2. This CDR3 comprises 15 residues. Unmatched junction bases numbered 6, after V lost 7 bases and J lost 3 bases. The CDR3 coding sequence is TGTGCCAGCACCATAGCGGGGGGAATCTACAATGAGCAGTTCTTC. The encoded protein is CASTIAGGIYNEQFF.

The V gene is TRBV5-1, the J gene TRBJ2-3; 7 bases align to TRBD2. J lost 2 bases, V lost 0 bases, and 3 bases had no gene match. CDR1 is SGHRS and CDR2 is YFSETQ in the germline V gene. The CDR3 loop spans 15 amino acids. CDR3 amino acids: CASSLVAGVTDTQYF. For the CDR3, the DNA is TGCGCCAGCAGCTTGGTGGCGGGGGTCACAGATACGCAGTATTTT.

There are many counts of this clonotype. This chain links TRBV6-1 with TRBJ1-2; D is possibly TRBD1 (5 bases). Trimming took 4 bases from V and 2 from J, leaving 17 bases between them. This CDR3 spans 16 amino acids. CDR1 is MNHNS, CDR2 SASEGT, per germline. The CDR3 DNA reads TGTGCCAGCAGTGTGGAGGTCGGACACGCCAACTATGGCTACACCTTC. Protein product: CASSVEVGHANYGYTF.

About this clonotype: This may be a read error: a much more frequent sequence differs by one nucleotide. V gene TRBV10-3 combines with J gene TRBJ2-7; TRBD2 agrees at 8 bases. CDR3 length equals 14 residues. Germline V lookup: CDR1 ENHRY, CDR2 SYGVKD. As DNA, the CDR3 is TGTGCCACCAGTGAATCGGGGGGACTAGACGAGCAGTACTTC. Translated: CATSESGGLDEQYF.

This clonotype turned up a few times. The chain joins TRBV5-5 to TRBJ2-7, with TRBD2 as a possible D gene (6 bases). The length of the CDR3 is 15 residues. V was shortened by 1 base and J by 3 bases, with 14 bases between the two germline ends. Germline V gene data show CDR1 as SGHKS and CDR2 as YYEKEE (reference sequence). This chain's CDR3 is CASSLLGLDDYEQYF. Written as DNA, the CDR3 is TGTGCCAGCAGCTTGCTGGGACTCGACGACTACGAGCAGTACTTC.

With respect to this clonotype: A much larger clone lies a single base off, so this may be a read error. The genes are TRBV7-2 and TRBJ2-5; D uncertain. The last part of the DNA fits TRBJ2-1 better; the J call may be wrong. Germline V lookup: CDR1 SGHTA, CDR2 FQGNSA. The CDR3 has 11 amino acids. CDR3 sequence (DNA): TGTGCCAGCACCGTACAAGAGACCCAGTTCTTC. Translated, it gives CASTVQETQFF.

V gene TRBV7-9 combines with J gene TRBJ1-2; perhaps TRBD1 as D (6 bases). The germline gives CDR1 SEHNR, CDR2 FQNEAQ (reference sequence). Trimming shortened V by 6 bases and J by 8 bases, and 19 bases separated the two germline ends. The CDR3 is 14 amino acids. In DNA, the CDR3 is TGTGCCAGCAGTGGCATGGGGGCGGTTGGAGGCTACACCTTC. Its translation is CASSGMGAVGGYTF.

The V call is TRBV9, the J call TRBJ1-2, with 10 bases matching TRBD1. This CDR3 has 15 residues. V trimming: 5 bases; J trimming: 3 bases; junction bases outside the gene matches: 7. The germline V gene has CDR1 SGDLS and CDR2 YYNGEE. The CDR3 sequence: CASRPGTGVDYGYTF. CDR3 nucleotide sequence: TGTGCCAGCAGACCTGGGACAGGGGTAGACTATGGCTACACCTTC.

This clonotype has more than one count but fewer than ten. The chain couples TRBV5-1 to TRBJ2-3; possibly TRBD2 for D (5 bases). Trimming pared 0 bases from V and 4 bases from J, leaving 12 bases between. Germline V lookup: CDR1 SGHRS, CDR2 YFSETQ. The length of the CDR3 is 15 residues. The CDR3 sequence: CASSLVSSGSDTQYF. As DNA, the CDR3 is TGCGCCAGCAGCTTGGTTTCTTCGGGGTCAGATACGCAGTATTTT. Full variable domain (remainder filled in from reference TRBV5-1 and TRBJ2-3): KAGVTQTPRYLIKTRGQQVTLSCSPISGHRSVSWYQQTPGQGLQFLFEYFSETQRNKGNFPGRFSGRQFSNSRSEMNVSTLELGDSALYLCASSLVSSGSDTQYFGPGTRLTVL.

This clonotype has ten or more counts. The chain combines TRBV20-1 with TRBJ2-7; tentatively, D is TRBD1 or TRBD2 (5 bases each). The CDR3 is 13 residues long. The V and J ends lost 0 bases and 3 bases respectively, with 9 bases between them. CDR1 and CDR2 from the germline V gene are DFQATT and SNEGSKA (reference sequence). The CDR3 is CSARDPGSYEQYF. The CDR3, as DNA: TGCAGTGCTAGAGACCCAGGGAGCTACGAGCAGTACTTC.

This chain uses TRBV15 with TRBJ2-5; D possibly corresponds to TRBD1 (5 bases). The end of the DNA aligns better with TRBJ2-4, so the J call may be wrong. The CDR3 runs to 14 residues. Germline lookup yields CDR1 LNHNV and CDR2 YYDKDF (reference sequence). The CDR3 loop reads CATSGQRPGNIQYF. CDR3 bases: TGTGCCACCAGCGGTCAACGTCCAGGGAACATTCAGTACTTC.

This clonotype was seen ten or more times. The V and J genes are TRBV5-1 and TRBJ2-1; perhaps TRBD2 as D (5 bases). Between the trimmed V and J ends, which lost 0 bases and 6 bases, there was a span of 13 bases. Germline assignment: CDR1 SGHRS and CDR2 YFSETQ. The CDR3 is 15 amino acids. CDR3 residues: CASSLAAGSANEQFF. The CDR3 DNA follows: TGCGCCAGCAGCTTGGCGGCGGGTTCCGCCAATGAGCAGTTCTTC.

Ten or more counts support this clonotype. At one boundary the junction diverges from the germline segment, which might be a read error. The V and J genes are TRBV29-1 and TRBJ1-4; 7 bases are shared with TRBD1. The germline V gene encodes CDR1 SQVTM and CDR2 ANQGSEA. The CDR3 extends over 13 amino acids. CDR3 in amino acids: CSVEDRAREKLFF. The CDR3 nucleotides are TGCAGCGTGGAAGACAGGGCGCGGGAAAAACTGTTTTTT. Complete variable domain (other parts from reference TRBV29-1 and TRBJ1-4): SAVISQKPSRDICQRGTSLTIQCQVDSQVTMMFWYRQQPGQSLTLIATANQGSEATYESGFVIDKFPISRPNLTFSTLTVSNMSPEDSSIYLCSVEDRAREKLFFGSGTQLSVL.

There are a few counts of this clonotype. The chain links TRBV27 to TRBJ2-2; unclear D gene. Trimming took 0 bases from V and 3 from J, leaving 2 bases between them. The CDR3 has 13 amino acids. Per germline, CDR1 MNHEY and CDR2 SMNVEV (reference sequence). CDR3 in DNA: TGTGCCAGCAGTTTATCTTACACCGGGGAGCTGTTTTTT. This sequence encodes CASSLSYTGELFF.

The table lists this clonotype with a few counts. V usage is TRBV4-2 and J usage is TRBJ2-1; TRBD2 matches 11 bases. CDR3 length: 17 amino acids. V gave up 2 bases and J gave up 4 bases; unmatched junction bases: 7. Germline CDR1 LGHNA, CDR2 YNFKEQ. This CDR3 is CASSQPGASGGYNEQFF. CDR3 DNA sequence: TGTGCCAGCAGCCAACCCGGGGCTAGCGGGGGGTACAATGAGCAGTTCTTC.

The chain carries TRBV12-3 or TRBV12-4 and TRBJ2-1; 7 positions match TRBD1. The CDR3 extends over 14 amino acids. Trimming cost V 6 bases and J 7 bases; bases outside gene matches: 9. The DNA of the CDR3 is TGTGCCAGCAGCCGGCCTGGACAGGCTAATGAGCAGTTCTTC. Its protein product is CASSRPGQANEQFF.

This clonotype was found a few times. This chain's CDR3 is CASSGAQGNQPQHF. The CDR3 bases are TGTGCCAGCAGTGGCGCCCAGGGCAATCAGCCCCAGCATTTT. This chain joins TRBV25-1 and TRBJ1-5; D is ambiguous. The CDR3 runs 14 residues. In germline, CDR1 is MGHDK, CDR2 SYGVNS. V was clipped by 4 bases and J by 2 bases, with 9 bases between them.